Following are 25 T cell receptor beta chains from one sample sequenced in a study of Graves' ophthalmopathy and Graves' hyperthyroidism. RNA transcripts were the template, and TCR beta CDR3 regions were amplified from them. First-round RT-PCR with HTBI primers preceded a second-round multiplex PCR. TCRdb called the multiplex PCR reads again in MiXCR, with one record for every CDR3 protein. The sample includes over a million distinct CDR3 sequences, 35% to 40% of them seen just once. Source material: peripheral blood or thyroid tissue (not recorded which). The receptors originated from an adult man with Graves' hyperthyroidism.

This clonotype appeared many times. This chain uses TRBV19 with TRBJ1-6; a weak D match, TRBD1 (5 bases). Germline V gives CDR1 LNHDA, CDR2 SQIVND (reference sequence). The CDR3 sequence is 14 residues long. Trimming removed 5 bases at V and 10 bases at J, with 15 bases between. CDR3 coding DNA: TGTGCCAGTAGTCGGCAGGGAGAGGGGTCACCCCTCCACTTT. It codes for CASSRQGEGSPLHF.

This clonotype came up many times. V gene TRBV7-8 combines with J gene TRBJ1-5; maybe TRBD1 (5 bases). The V and J ends lost 2 bases and 9 bases respectively, with 11 bases between them. The CDR3 length is 13 residues. From germline, CDR1 is SGHVS and CDR2 FQNEAQ. The CDR3, as DNA: TGTGCCAGCAGCTTAAGGGGTGAAGGGCCCCAGCATTTT. Encoded protein: CASSLRGEGPQHF.

V usage is TRBV5-1 and J usage is TRBJ2-7, with D perhaps TRBD2 (5 bases). The CDR3 runs 15 residues. Trimming pared 0 bases from V and 3 bases from J, leaving 13 bases between. Germline loops: CDR1 SGHRS, CDR2 YFSETQ. CDR3 loop: CASSLVRVGYYEQYF. The CDR3 nucleotides are TGCGCCAGCAGCTTGGTGAGGGTTGGGTACTACGAGCAGTACTTC.

The gene calls are TRBV5-1 and TRBJ2-2; no firm D call. Germline assignment: CDR1 SGHRS and CDR2 YFSETQ. The CDR3 extends over 19 amino acids. Trimming pared 3 bases from V and 0 bases from J, leaving 21 bases between. CDR3 coding DNA: TGCGCCAGCAGCTCGGTCAGCAAGAGACCCCAAACGAACACCGGGGAGCTGTTTTTT. Protein product: CASSSVSKRPQTNTGELFF. The variable domain in full, completed from reference TRBV5-1 and TRBJ2-2, reads KAGVTQTPRYLIKTRGQQVTLSCSPISGHRSVSWYQQTPGQGLQFLFEYFSETQRNKGNFPGRFSGRQFSNSRSEMNVSTLELGDSALYLCASSSVSKRPQTNTGELFFGEGSRLTVL.

The CDR3 DNA reads TGTGCCAGCGGATTTACTGGGCAGCCCCAGCATTTT. This encodes CASGFTGQPQHF. This chain uses TRBV5-8 with TRBJ1-5; D call uncertain. CDR3 length: 12 residues. CDR1 is SGHTS, CDR2 YDEGEE, per germline. Trimming shortened V by 7 bases and J by 7 bases, and 12 bases separated the two germline ends.

There are many counts of this clonotype. The chain uses TRBV7-9 and TRBJ1-6; a weak D match, TRBD1 (5 bases). This CDR3 comprises 15 residues. V shed 5 bases and J shed 7 bases, with 15 bases lying between them. Germline CDR1 and CDR2: SEHNR and FQNEAQ (reference sequence). Here the CDR3 reads CASSPAGTRNSPLHF. The CDR3 region has the DNA TGTGCCAGCAGCCCTGCCGGGACGCGAAATTCACCCCTCCACTTT. The full variable domain, with the rest looked up from reference TRBV7-9 and TRBJ1-6, is DTGVSQNPRHKITKRGQNVTFRCDPISEHNRLYWYRQTLGQGPEFLTYFQNEAQLEKSRLLSDRFSAERPKGSFSTLEIQRTEQGDSAMYLCASSPAGTRNSPLHFGNGTRLTVT.

This clonotype was seen many times. The rearrangement links TRBV11-2 to TRBJ2-2; D is unresolved. Germline CDR1 SGHAT, CDR2 FQNNGV. The CDR3 loop spans 13 amino acids. Between the trimmed V and J ends, which lost 2 bases and 6 bases, there was a span of 7 bases. The CDR3: CASSLTHSGELFF. The DNA for the CDR3 is TGTGCCAGCAGCTTAACGCATTCCGGGGAGCTGTTTTTT.

This clonotype was observed many times. This chain joins TRBV20-1 and TRBJ1-6; 10 bases agree with TRBD1. V dropped 3 bases and J dropped 7; count of bases not matched to a gene: 3. From germline, CDR1 is DFQATT and CDR2 SNEGSKA (reference sequence). The CDR3 consists of 14 residues. CDR3 loop: CSASSGQGNSPLHF. The DNA for the CDR3 is TGCAGTGCTAGTTCGGGACAGGGGAATTCACCCCTCCACTTT.

This clonotype was found many times. This sequence joins TRBV15 and TRBJ2-7; 7 bases are shared with TRBD1. The CDR3 covers 12 residues. Germline V gives CDR1 LNHNV, CDR2 YYDKDF (reference sequence). J gave up 2 bases and V 6 bases, and 1 base lay outside the gene matches. This CDR3 is CATRDRTYEQYF. CDR3 nucleotide sequence: TGTGCCACCAGGGACAGGACCTACGAGCAGTACTTC. The full variable domain, rest sourced from reference TRBV15 and TRBJ2-7, is DAMVIQNPRYQVTQFGKPVTLSCSQTLNHNVMYWYQQKSSQAPKLLFHYYDKDFNNEADTPDNFQSRRPNTSFCFLDIRSPGLGDTAMYLCATRDRTYEQYFGPGTRLTVT.

The chain carries TRBV28 and TRBJ2-7; TRBD1 might be the D (6 bases). Germline CDR1 is MDHEN and CDR2 is SYDVKM. V lost 7 bases and J lost 4, with 14 bases in between. This CDR3 is built from 13 residues. This CDR3 reads CASTIGGAYEQYF. Here the CDR3 DNA reads TGTGCCAGCACCATAGGGGGTGCTTACGAGCAGTACTTC.

The J gene is TRBJ2-2, the V gene TRBV10-3, with a possible D match to TRBD2 (6 bases). Germline V gene lookup returns CDR1 ENHRY and CDR2 SYGVKD. There are 13 residues in the CDR3. With 6 bases removed from V and 8 bases from J, the gap between germline ends came to 13 bases. CDR3 in amino acids: CAIRGSGTGELFF. The CDR3 DNA sequence: TGTGCCATCAGGGGCAGTGGGACTGGGGAGCTGTTTTTT.

The chain employs TRBV29-1 and TRBJ1-2, with D possibly being TRBD1 (5 bases). CDR1 is SQVTM, CDR2 ANQGSEA, per germline. The CDR3 extends over 15 amino acids. V gave up 8 bases and J gave up 8 bases, with 27 bases separating them. CDR3 region: CSSPGRLPGLGGYTF. CDR3 coding DNA: TGCAGCAGTCCGGGACGCCTACCAGGACTGGGCGGCTACACCTTC.

The CDR3 here is CASSFSPGTGVGEQYF. The CDR3 region has the DNA TGTGCCAGCAGTTTTTCCCCCGGGACAGGGGTGGGCGAGCAGTACTTC. The chain joins TRBV12-3 or TRBV12-4 to TRBJ2-7, with 10 bases matching TRBD1. The ends lost 3 bases at V and 6 bases at J; junction bases unmatched: 11. The CDR3 is made up of 16 amino acids.

The rearrangement links TRBV10-3 to TRBJ1-2, with 8 nucleotides matching TRBD1. The trim removed 11 bases at V and 2 bases at J, leaving 16 bases unmatched. Germline CDR1 ENHRY, CDR2 SYGVKD. The CDR3 runs to 16 residues. The CDR3 DNA is TGTGCCCCCACGGACAGGGACAGTCTTTTAAACTATGGCTACACCTTC. Translated: CAPTDRDSLLNYGYTF.

The V call is TRBV5-6, the J call TRBJ2-5, with D perhaps TRBD1 (5 bases). Germline V gives CDR1 SGHDT, CDR2 YYEEEE. Trimming stripped 0 bases from V and 6 bases from J, with 21 bases between. The CDR3 extends over 17 amino acids. Here the CDR3 DNA reads TGTGCCAGCAGCTTGGGACAGTTTCGTTTTATGCAACAGACCCAGTACTTC. This translates into CASSLGQFRFMQQTQYF.

As for this clonotype: A much larger clone differs by one base, so this may be a read error. This rearrangement joins TRBV5-4 to TRBJ2-5; the D gene is possibly TRBD2 (5 bases). CDR3 length: 14 residues. CDR1 is SGHNT, CDR2 YYREEE, per germline (reference sequence). The V end lost 3 bases, the J end lost 4 bases, and 13 bases lay between the germline ends. The CDR3 nucleotides read TGTGCCAGCAGCTCGGTCAAAGAGGGAGAGACCCAGTACTTC. This codes for CASSSVKEGETQYF.

Worth noting for this clonotype: This may stem from a read error, because a much larger clone lies one nucleotide away. The CDR3 does not end in the conserved phenylalanine or tryptophan, so this is likely a read error. This sequence joins TRBV7-9 and TRBJ2-5; no clear D. V was trimmed by 5 bases and J by 4 bases, leaving 17 bases between them. In germline, CDR1 is SEHNR, CDR2 FQNEAQ (reference sequence). The CDR3 totals 15 residues. The CDR3 region has the DNA TGTGCCAGCAGCGAAAGGACGTCTGAGACAGAGACCCAGTACCTC. This codes for CASSERTSETETQYL.

This clonotype appeared a few times. This chain uses TRBV28 with TRBJ1-2; no clear D. The germline CDR1 and CDR2 sequences are MDHEN and SYDVKM. CDR3 length: 12 residues. The V end was cut by 8 bases, the J end by 4 bases, with 11 bases between. The CDR3 loop is CASSGLGYGYTF. The CDR3 bases are TGTGCCAGCTCGGGCCTGGGCTATGGCTACACCTTC.

This clonotype was picked up many times. This chain uses TRBV20-1 with TRBJ2-7, with a possible D match to TRBD2 (5 bases). Looked up from germline, CDR1 is DFQATT and CDR2 is SNEGSKA (reference sequence). With 6 bases removed from V and 9 bases from J, the gap between germline ends came to 15 bases. The CDR3 is 11 amino acids. The DNA for the CDR3 is TGCAGTGCCCGGACTGGCGGCATGCAGTACTTC. It is translated as CSARTGGMQYF.

This clonotype showed up many times. CDR3 sequence reads: CSAPLAGGLREQYF. The DNA for the CDR3 is TGCAGTGCACCCTTAGCGGGGGGGCTTCGCGAGCAGTACTTC. The chain carries TRBV20-1 and TRBJ2-7; 11 bases line up with TRBD2. The CDR3 is made up of 14 amino acids. Germline V lookup: CDR1 DFQATT, CDR2 SNEGSKA (reference sequence). V lost 6 bases and J lost 6; bases outside the gene matches: 10.

The sample holds many counts of this clonotype. The chain joins TRBV20-1 to TRBJ1-2, with a tentative D call TRBD1 (5 bases). CDR3 length: 13 amino acids. The germline V gene encodes CDR1 DFQATT and CDR2 SNEGSKA (reference sequence). The V and J ends lost 5 bases and 5 bases respectively, with 15 bases between them. CDR3: CSASLTGRYGYTF. DNA of the CDR3: TGCAGTGCTTCACTGACGGGGCGGTATGGCTACACCTTC.

J is TRBJ1-1 and V is TRBV7-2; TRBD1 agrees at 7 bases. CDR1 and CDR2 (germline): SGHTA, FQGNSA. CDR3 length: 16 amino acids. V gave up 0 bases and J gave up 3 bases; unmatched junction bases: 7. CDR3 sequence reads: CASSLAGQPSYTEAFF. The CDR3 DNA sequence: TGTGCCAGCAGCTTAGCGGGACAGCCTTCCTACACTGAAGCTTTCTTT.

In regard to this clonotype: A much larger clone differs from this one at a single base, so this may be a read error. V usage is TRBV20-1 and J usage is TRBJ2-5; D might be TRBD1 (5 bases). CDR1 DFQATT and CDR2 SNEGSKA come from the germline V gene (reference sequence). The CDR3 covers 12 residues. The CDR3 spells CSASAGPEIQYF. The CDR3 DNA is TGCAGTGCCAGCGCAGGGCCCGAGATCCAGTACTTC.

Concerning this clonotype: A read error may produce the germline difference seen at one junction end. This chain links TRBV7-9 with TRBJ2-5, with D possibly TRBD2 on 6 matching bases. The CDR3 length is 16 residues. Germline V gives CDR1 SEHNR, CDR2 FQNEAQ (reference sequence). CDR3 loop: CASSGASREVGETQYF. For the CDR3, the DNA is TGCGCCAGCAGCGGAGCCTCCAGGGAGGTCGGGGAGACCCAGTACTTC.

To note about this clonotype: Germline is not matched at one junction end, which may reflect a read error. The rearrangement uses TRBV5-1 and TRBJ2-2; TRBD1 is a possible D gene (5 bases). Germline-derived CDR1 and CDR2 are SGHRS and YFSETQ. CDR3 length: 15 amino acids. The DNA of the CDR3 is TGCGCCAGCTGCTTTAGGGGCACGAACACCGGGGAGCTGTTTTTT. It specifies CASCFRGTNTGELFF.